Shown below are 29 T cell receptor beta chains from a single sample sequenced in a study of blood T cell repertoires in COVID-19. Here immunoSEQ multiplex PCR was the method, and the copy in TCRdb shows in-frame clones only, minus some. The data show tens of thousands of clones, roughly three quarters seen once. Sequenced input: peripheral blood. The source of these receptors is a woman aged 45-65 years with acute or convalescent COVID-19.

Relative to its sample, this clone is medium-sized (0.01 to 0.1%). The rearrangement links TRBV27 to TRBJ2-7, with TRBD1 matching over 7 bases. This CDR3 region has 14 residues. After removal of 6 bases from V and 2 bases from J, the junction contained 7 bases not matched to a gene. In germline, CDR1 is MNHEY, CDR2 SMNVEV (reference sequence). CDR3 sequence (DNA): TGTGCCAGCAGCCCCGGGACAGTTCCCTACGAGCAGTACTTC. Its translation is CASSPGTVPYEQYF.

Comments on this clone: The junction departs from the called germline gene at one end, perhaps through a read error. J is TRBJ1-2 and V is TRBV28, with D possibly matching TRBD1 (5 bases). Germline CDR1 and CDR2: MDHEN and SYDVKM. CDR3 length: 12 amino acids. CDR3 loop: CASSLGGKILGF. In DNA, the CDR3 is TGTGCCAGCAGCCTCGGGGGGAAGATTTTGGGGTTC.

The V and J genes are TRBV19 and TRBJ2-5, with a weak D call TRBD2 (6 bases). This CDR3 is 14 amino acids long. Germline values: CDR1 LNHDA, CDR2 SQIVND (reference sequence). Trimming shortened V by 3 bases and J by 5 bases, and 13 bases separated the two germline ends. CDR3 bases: TGTGCCAGTAGTATTGGCGGGGATTACGAGACCCAGTACTTC. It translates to CASSIGGDYETQYF. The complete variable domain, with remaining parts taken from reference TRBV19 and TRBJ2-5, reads DGGITQSPKYLFRKEGQNVTLSCEQNLNHDAMYWYRQDPGQGLRLIYYSQIVNDFQKGDIAEGYSVSREKKESFPLTVTSAQKNPTAFYLCASSIGGDYETQYFGPGTRLLVL.

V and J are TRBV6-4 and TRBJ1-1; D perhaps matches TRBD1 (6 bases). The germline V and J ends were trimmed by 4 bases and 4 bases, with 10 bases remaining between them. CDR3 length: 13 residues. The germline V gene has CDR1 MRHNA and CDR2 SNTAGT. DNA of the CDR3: TGTGCCAGCAGTGTGGAAGGGGGCACTGAAGCTTTCTTT. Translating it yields CASSVEGGTEAFF.

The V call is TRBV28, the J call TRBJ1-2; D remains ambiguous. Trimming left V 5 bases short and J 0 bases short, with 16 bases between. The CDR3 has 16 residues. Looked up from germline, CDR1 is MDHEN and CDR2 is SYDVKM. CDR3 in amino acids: CASSNTVFSSNYGYTF. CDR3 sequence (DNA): TGTGCCAGCAGTAATACAGTTTTCTCCTCTAACTATGGCTACACCTTC.

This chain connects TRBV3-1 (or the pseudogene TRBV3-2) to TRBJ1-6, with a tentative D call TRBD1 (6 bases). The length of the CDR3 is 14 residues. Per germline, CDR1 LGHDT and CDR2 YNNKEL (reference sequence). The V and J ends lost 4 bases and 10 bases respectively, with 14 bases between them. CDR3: CASSPTTGSSPLHF. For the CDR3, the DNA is TGTGCCAGCAGCCCGACTACAGGGTCGTCACCCCTCCACTTT.

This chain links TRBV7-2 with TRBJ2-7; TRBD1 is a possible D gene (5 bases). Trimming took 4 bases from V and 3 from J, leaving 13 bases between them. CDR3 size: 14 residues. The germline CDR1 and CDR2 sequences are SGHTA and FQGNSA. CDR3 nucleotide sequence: TGTGCCAGCAGCTCCAGGGTAGGGGACTACGAGCAGTACTTC. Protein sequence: CASSSRVGDYEQYF.

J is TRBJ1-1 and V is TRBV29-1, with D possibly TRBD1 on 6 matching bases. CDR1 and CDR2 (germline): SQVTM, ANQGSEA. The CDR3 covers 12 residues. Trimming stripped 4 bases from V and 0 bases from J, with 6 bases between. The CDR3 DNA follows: TGCAGCGTTGCAGGGGTGAACACTGAAGCTTTCTTT. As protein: CSVAGVNTEAFF.

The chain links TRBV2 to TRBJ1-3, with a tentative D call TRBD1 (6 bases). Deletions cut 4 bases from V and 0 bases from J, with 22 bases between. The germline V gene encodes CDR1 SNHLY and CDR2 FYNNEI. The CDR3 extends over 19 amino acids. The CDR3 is CASSGEFGQRPISGNTIYF. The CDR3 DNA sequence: TGTGCCAGCAGTGGGGAGTTTGGACAGCGCCCCATCTCTGGAAACACCATATATTTT.

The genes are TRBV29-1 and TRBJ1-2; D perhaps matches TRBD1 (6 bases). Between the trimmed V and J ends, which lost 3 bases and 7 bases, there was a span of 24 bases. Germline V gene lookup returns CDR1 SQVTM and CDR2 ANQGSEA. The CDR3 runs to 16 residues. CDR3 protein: CSVETLPGVGGGGYTF. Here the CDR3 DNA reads TGCAGCGTTGAGACGCTCCCAGGGGTTGGGGGCGGTGGCTACACCTTC.

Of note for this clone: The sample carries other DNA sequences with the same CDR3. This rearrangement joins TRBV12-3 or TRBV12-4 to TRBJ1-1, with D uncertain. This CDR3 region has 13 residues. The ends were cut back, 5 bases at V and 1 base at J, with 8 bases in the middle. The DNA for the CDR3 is TGTGCCAGCAGTCCTCAGGCGAACACTGAAGCTTTCTTT. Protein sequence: CASSPQANTEAFF.

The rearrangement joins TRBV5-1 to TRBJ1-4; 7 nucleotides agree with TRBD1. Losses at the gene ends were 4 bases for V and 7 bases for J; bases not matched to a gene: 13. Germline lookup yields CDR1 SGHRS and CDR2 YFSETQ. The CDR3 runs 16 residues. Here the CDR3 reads CASSGATGAGGEKLFF. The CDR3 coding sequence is TGCGCCAGCAGCGGGGCCACAGGGGCCGGGGGTGAAAAACTGTTTTTT.

The CDR3 region is CASSALAVAYEQYF. Written as DNA, the CDR3 is TGTGCCAGCAGCGCACTAGCAGTCGCCTACGAGCAGTACTTC. The V call is TRBV7-8, the J call TRBJ2-7, with TRBD2 as a possible D gene (6 bases). The CDR3 runs to 14 residues. V was trimmed by 5 bases and J by 2 bases, leaving 13 bases between them. The germline V gene encodes CDR1 SGHVS and CDR2 FQNEAQ.

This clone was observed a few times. In DNA, the CDR3 is TGTGCCAGCTCACTACTCCTAATAACAGATACGCAGTATTTT. Its translation is CASSLLLITDTQYF. This chain joins TRBV18 and TRBJ2-3; D remains unclear. V shed 4 bases and J shed 3 bases, with 11 bases lying between them. This CDR3 contains 14 residues. CDR1 is KGHSH and CDR2 is LQKENI in the germline V gene.

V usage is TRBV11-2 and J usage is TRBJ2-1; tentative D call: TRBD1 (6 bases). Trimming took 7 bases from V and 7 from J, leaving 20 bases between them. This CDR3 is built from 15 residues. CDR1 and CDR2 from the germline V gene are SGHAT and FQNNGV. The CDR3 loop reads CASNNPGQIVNEQFF. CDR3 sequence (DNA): TGTGCCAGCAACAACCCCGGACAGATTGTTAATGAGCAGTTCTTC.

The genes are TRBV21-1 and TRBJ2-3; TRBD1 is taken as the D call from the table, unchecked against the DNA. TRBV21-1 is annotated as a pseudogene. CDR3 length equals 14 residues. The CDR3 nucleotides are TGTGCCAGCACCGGGACAGAGAGCACAGATACGCAGTATTTT. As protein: CASTGTESTDTQYF.

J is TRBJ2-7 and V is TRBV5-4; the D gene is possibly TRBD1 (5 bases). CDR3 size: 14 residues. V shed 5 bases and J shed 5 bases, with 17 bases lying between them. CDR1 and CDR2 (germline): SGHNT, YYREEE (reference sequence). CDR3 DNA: TGTGCCAGCAGGGCTGAGCCTCCAGGGAACGAGCAGTACTTC. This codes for CASRAEPPGNEQYF.

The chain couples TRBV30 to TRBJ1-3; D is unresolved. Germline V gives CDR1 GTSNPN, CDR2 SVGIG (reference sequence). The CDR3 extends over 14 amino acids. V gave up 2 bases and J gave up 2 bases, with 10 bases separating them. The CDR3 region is CAWSSHGAGNTIYF. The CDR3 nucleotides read TGTGCCTGGAGTTCCCACGGGGCTGGAAACACCATATATTTT. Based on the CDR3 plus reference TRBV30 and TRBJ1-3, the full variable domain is SQTIHQWPATLVQPVGSPLSLECTVEGTSNPNLYWYRQAAGRGLQLLFYSVGIGQISSEVPQNLSASRPQDRQFILSSKKLLLSDSGFYLCAWSSHGAGNTIYFGEGSWLTVV.

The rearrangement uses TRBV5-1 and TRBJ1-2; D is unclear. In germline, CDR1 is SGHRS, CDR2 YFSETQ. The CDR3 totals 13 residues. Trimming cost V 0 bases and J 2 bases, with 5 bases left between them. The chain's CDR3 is CASSLDTNYGYTF. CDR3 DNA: TGCGCCAGCAGCTTGGACACCAACTATGGCTACACCTTC.

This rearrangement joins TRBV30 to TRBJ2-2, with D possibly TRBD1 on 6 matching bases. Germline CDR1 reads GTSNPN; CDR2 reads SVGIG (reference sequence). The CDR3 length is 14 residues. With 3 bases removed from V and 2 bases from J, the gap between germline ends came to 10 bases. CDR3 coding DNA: TGTGCCTGGAGAGAACAGGGTAACACCGGGGAGCTGTTTTTT. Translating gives CAWREQGNTGELFF.

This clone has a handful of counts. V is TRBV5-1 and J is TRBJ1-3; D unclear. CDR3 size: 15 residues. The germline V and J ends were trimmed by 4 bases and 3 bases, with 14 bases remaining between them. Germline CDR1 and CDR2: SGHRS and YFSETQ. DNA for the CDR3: TGCGCCAGCAGCGGAACCGGGAAAGGTGGAAACACCATATATTTT. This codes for CASSGTGKGGNTIYF.

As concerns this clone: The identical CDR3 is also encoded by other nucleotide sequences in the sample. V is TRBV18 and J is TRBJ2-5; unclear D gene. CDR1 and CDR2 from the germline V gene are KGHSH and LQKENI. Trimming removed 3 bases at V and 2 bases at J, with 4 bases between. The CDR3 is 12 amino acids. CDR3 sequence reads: CASSPLQETQYF. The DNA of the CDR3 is TGTGCCAGCTCACCCCTTCAAGAGACCCAGTACTTC. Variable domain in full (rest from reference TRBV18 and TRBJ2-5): NAGVMQNPRHLVRRRGQEARLRCSPMKGHSHVYWYRQLPEEGLKFMVYLQKENIIDESGMPKERFSAEFPKEGPSILRIQQVVRGDSAAYFCASSPLQETQYFGPGTRLLVL.

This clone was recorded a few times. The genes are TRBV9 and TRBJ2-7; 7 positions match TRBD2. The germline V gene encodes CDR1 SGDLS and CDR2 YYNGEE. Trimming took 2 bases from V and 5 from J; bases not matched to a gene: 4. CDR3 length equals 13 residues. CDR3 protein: CASSVSAGDEQYF. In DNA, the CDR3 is TGTGCCAGCAGCGTGTCCGCGGGAGACGAGCAGTACTTC.

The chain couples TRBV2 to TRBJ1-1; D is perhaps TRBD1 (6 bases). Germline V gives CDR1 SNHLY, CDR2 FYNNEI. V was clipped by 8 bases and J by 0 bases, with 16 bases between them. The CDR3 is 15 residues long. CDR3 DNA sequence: TGTGCCAGCCGGGGGGCAGGTGGAATGAACACTGAAGCTTTCTTT. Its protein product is CASRGAGGMNTEAFF.

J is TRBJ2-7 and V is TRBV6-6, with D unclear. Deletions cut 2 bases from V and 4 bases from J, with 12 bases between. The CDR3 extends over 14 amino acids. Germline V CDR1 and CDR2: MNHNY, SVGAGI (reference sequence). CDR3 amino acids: CASSYLDTDYEQYF. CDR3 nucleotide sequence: TGTGCCAGCAGTTACCTTGACACAGATTACGAGCAGTACTTC.

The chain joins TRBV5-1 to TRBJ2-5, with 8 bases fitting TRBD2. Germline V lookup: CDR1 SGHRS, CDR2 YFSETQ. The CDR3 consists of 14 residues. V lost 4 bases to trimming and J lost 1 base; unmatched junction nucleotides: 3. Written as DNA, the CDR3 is TGCGCCAGCAGCCTCACTAGCGGCCAAGAGACCCAGTACTTC. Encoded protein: CASSLTSGQETQYF.

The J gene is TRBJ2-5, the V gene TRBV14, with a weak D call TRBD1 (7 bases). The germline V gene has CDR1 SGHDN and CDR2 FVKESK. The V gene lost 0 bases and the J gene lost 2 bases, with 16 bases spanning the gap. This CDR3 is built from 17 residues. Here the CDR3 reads CASSQDRPGGRQETQYF. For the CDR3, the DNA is TGTGCCAGCAGCCAAGACCGCCCAGGGGGGAGACAAGAGACCCAGTACTTC.

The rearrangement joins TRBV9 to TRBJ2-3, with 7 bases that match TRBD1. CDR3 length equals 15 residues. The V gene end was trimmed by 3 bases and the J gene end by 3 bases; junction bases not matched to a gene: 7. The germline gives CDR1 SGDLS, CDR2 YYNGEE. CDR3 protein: CASSAETGLTDTQYF. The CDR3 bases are TGTGCCAGCAGCGCTGAGACAGGGTTGACAGATACGCAGTATTTT.

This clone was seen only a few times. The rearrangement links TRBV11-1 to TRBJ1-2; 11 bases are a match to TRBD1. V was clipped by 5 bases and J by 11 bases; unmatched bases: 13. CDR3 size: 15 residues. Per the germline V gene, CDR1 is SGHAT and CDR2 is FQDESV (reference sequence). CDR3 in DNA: TGTGCCAGCAGCCCCCGGGACAGGGGGAACCTGTGGTACACCTTC. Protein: CASSPRDRGNLWYTF.